Below, 13 T cell receptor beta chains from the same sample are listed, as sequenced in a study of post-analysis software for immune sequencing data. Unique molecular identifiers were present in the TCR beta cDNA libraries. Via MiXCR, TCRdb re-called the PCR reads, giving one row per CDR3 protein. This table holds roughly 150,000 distinct CDR3 sequences, around 34% found once. Sequenced here: blood, sampled after autologous hematopoietic stem cell transplantation. The source of these receptors is a girl aged 10-17 years with multiple sclerosis.

This chain joins TRBV20-1 and TRBJ2-6, with D hard to call. The CDR3 is 13 amino acids. Trimming removed 6 bases at V and 3 bases at J, with 9 bases between. The germline CDR1 and CDR2 sequences are DFQATT and SNEGSKA (reference sequence). The CDR3 nucleotides read TGCAGTGCGGGTGATGGTGGGGCCAACGTCCTGACTTTC. Its translation: CSAGDGGANVLTF.

The rearrangement joins TRBV4-1 to TRBJ1-2; D not certain. Germline-derived CDR1 and CDR2 are MGHRA and YSYEKL. V gave up 0 bases and J gave up 8 bases, with 13 bases separating them. The CDR3 contains 14 residues. In nucleotides, the CDR3 is TGCGCCAGCAGCCAAGAAGGGAGGATAGAAGGCTACACCTTC. Translating it yields CASSQEGRIEGYTF.

The chain uses TRBV12-3 or TRBV12-4 and TRBJ2-3; TRBD2 is a possible D gene (6 bases). This CDR3 contains 15 residues. V dropped 6 bases and J dropped 2 bases, with 15 bases sitting between them. The CDR3 DNA is TGTGCCAGCAGCCCCGGGAGAGGGGACACAGATACGCAGTATTTT. It specifies CASSPGRGDTDTQYF.

This clonotype was observed a handful of times. The genes are TRBV9 and TRBJ2-3; 9 bases match TRBD2. The CDR3 totals 19 residues. Germline V gene lookup returns CDR1 SGDLS and CDR2 YYNGEE. V shed 0 bases and J 0 bases; nucleotides not matched to a gene: 11. The CDR3 here is CASSVEAGGLRTSTDTQYF. Written as DNA, the CDR3 is TGTGCCAGCAGCGTAGAGGCGGGAGGGCTACGCACTAGCACAGATACGCAGTATTTT.

This clonotype was detected a few times. The chain uses TRBV12-3 or TRBV12-4 and TRBJ2-4, with a possible D match to TRBD2 (6 bases). TRBJ2-7 matches the DNA end more closely, so the J call is doubtful. The CDR3 has 13 residues. CDR3 sequence (DNA): TGTGCCAGCAGTTTAGCGGGAGGCCACGAGCAGTACTTC. Translation gives CASSLAGGHEQYF.

The chain links TRBV20-1 to TRBJ2-3; D may be TRBD1 (5 bases). The CDR3 loop spans 14 amino acids. V lost 4 bases and J lost 3, with 14 bases in between. Germline V gene sequence: CDR1 DFQATT, CDR2 SNEGSKA (reference sequence). Here the CDR3 DNA reads TGCAGTGCTACAGGGTTGATAGCAACAGATACGCAGTATTTT. Its translation is CSATGLIATDTQYF.

This clonotype showed up just a few times. The V gene is TRBV6-5, the J gene TRBJ1-1; D call uncertain. V lost 0 bases and J lost 11, with 16 bases in between. Germline values: CDR1 MNHEY, CDR2 SVGAGI. The CDR3 runs to 14 residues. The CDR3 is CASSYSIGLPGAFF. Here the CDR3 DNA reads TGTGCCAGCAGTTACTCGATCGGTTTACCCGGGGCTTTCTTT.

The chain combines TRBV7-8 with TRBJ2-7, with 9 bases lining up with TRBD2. V shed 2 bases and J 5 bases; nucleotides not matched to a gene: 13. The CDR3 length is 17 residues. Germline V gene sequence: CDR1 SGHVS, CDR2 FQNEAQ. CDR3 loop: CASSLIPWLAGSDEQYF. The CDR3 DNA reads TGTGCCAGCAGCTTAATCCCCTGGCTAGCGGGAAGCGACGAGCAGTACTTC. Filled out from reference TRBV7-8 and TRBJ2-7, the complete variable domain reads GAGVSQSPRYKVAKRGQDVALRCDPISGHVSLFWYQQALGQGPEFLTYFQNEAQLDKSGLPSDRFFAERPEGSVSTLKIQRTQQEDSAVYLCASSLIPWLAGSDEQYFGPGTRLTVT.

This clonotype showed up just a few times. Here the CDR3 reads CASSSGTSGSPLPHNEQFF. The CDR3 DNA reads as TGCGCCAGCAGCAGCGGGACTAGCGGGAGCCCCCTCCCACACAATGAGCAGTTCTTC. The chain links TRBV5-1 to TRBJ2-1; 14 bases fit TRBD2. This CDR3 comprises 19 residues. V shed 4 bases, J shed 5 bases, and the junction held 14 bases outside the gene matches. Germline-derived CDR1 and CDR2 are SGHRS and YFSETQ.

Concerning this clonotype itself: One end of the junction does not line up with germline, which may come from a read error. This chain connects TRBV5-5 to TRBJ2-7; tentatively, D is TRBD2 (5 bases). CDR1 and CDR2 (germline): SGHKS, YYEKEE (reference sequence). The CDR3 contains 12 residues. This chain's CDR3 is CASSLDSYGQYF. The DNA for the CDR3 is TGTGCCAGCAGCCTGGACTCCTACGGGCAGTACTTC.

This chain's CDR3 is CSHSSGGLQAFF. The DNA for the CDR3 is TGCAGTCATTCGTCGGGAGGCCTCCAGGCTTTCTTT. V is TRBV29-1 and J is TRBJ1-1; D gene uncertain. Looked up from germline, CDR1 is SQVTM and CDR2 is ANQGSEA. The CDR3 is 12 amino acids.

The sample holds a few counts of this clonotype. The chain combines TRBV20-1 with TRBJ2-7; possibly TRBD1 or TRBD2 for D (5 bases each). The CDR3 has 12 residues. Germline CDR1 is DFQATT and CDR2 is SNEGSKA (reference sequence). The ends were cut back, 6 bases at V and 2 bases at J, with 11 bases in the middle. CDR3 in amino acids: CSAQPGPYEQYF. CDR3 nucleotide sequence: TGCAGTGCCCAACCGGGGCCCTACGAGCAGTACTTC.

This sequence joins TRBV6-2 or TRBV6-3 and TRBJ2-5; D unclear. Trimming removed 1 base from V and 0 bases from J, with 6 bases in between. The CDR3 length is 14 residues. Looked up from germline, CDR1 is MNHEY and CDR2 is SVGEGT. CDR3 protein: CASSYLGYQETQYF. CDR3 DNA: TGTGCCAGCAGTTACTTGGGCTACCAAGAGACCCAGTACTTC.